The clone carrying this T cell receptor (beta chain) turned up a few times. This CDR3 comprises 15 residues. The V end was cut by 5 bases, the J end by 0 bases, with 11 bases between. Germline V CDR1 and CDR2: MDHEN, SYDVKM. The data derive from a study of early T cells in non-severe SARS-CoV-2 infection. One entry per CDR3 protein results from TCRdb running MiXCR on the 5' RACE reads. The sample yields around 56,000 distinct CDR3 sequences, less than 15% seen once. V gene TRBV28 combines with J gene TRBJ1-3; D is unclear. The specimen comprised whole blood, sampled at baseline. This TCR was sampled from an adult who was a healthcare worker with PCR-confirmed SARS-CoV-2 infection or an uninfected control (not recorded which). The CDR3 DNA reads TGTGCCAGCAGTACGTTCGAAGCCTCTGGAAACACCATATATTTT. Translated: CASSTFEASGNTIYF.